Detailed here is one TCR beta chain. The data stem from a study of blood T cell repertoires in COVID-19. On the study more broadly: T cells, B-cell-depleted T cells, or PBMCs supplied cDNA or gDNA.

Sequencing was performed with immunoSEQ multiplex PCR; in TCRdb, only in-frame clones are kept and a portion is missing. The table shows 490,000 or so clones, with about nine tenths occurring only once. Recovery meant two consecutive negative NP/OP PCR tests, professional clearance, or resolved symptoms. The receptor was isolated from a woman aged 60-75 years who had recovered from COVID-19. Sample: PBMCs or T cells enriched from blood (not recorded which).

In DNA form, the CDR3 reads TGTGCCAGCAGTTTTTCCCTCCGGGACAGTCATAGCAATCAGCCCCAGCATTTT. This gives the protein CASSFSLRDSHSNQPQHF. The rearrangement uses TRBV6-2 or TRBV6-3 and TRBJ1-5, with TRBD1 matching over 7 bases. The germline gives CDR1 MNHEY, CDR2 SVGEGT. V lost 4 bases to trimming and J lost 0 bases; unmatched junction nucleotides: 12. This CDR3 region has 18 residues.